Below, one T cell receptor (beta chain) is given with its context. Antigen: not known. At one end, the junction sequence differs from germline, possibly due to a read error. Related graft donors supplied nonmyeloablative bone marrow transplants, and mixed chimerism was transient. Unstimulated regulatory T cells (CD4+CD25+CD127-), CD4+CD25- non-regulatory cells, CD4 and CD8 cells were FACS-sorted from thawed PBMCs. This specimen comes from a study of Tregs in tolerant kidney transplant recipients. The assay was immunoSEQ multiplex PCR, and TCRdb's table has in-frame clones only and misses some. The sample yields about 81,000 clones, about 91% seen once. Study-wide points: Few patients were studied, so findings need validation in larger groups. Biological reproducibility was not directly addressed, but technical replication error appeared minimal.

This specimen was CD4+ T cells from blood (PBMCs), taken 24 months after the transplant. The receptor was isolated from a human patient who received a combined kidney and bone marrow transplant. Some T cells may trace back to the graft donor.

The CDR3 sequence is CATSRWRGGTTDTQYF. The DNA of the CDR3 is TGTGCCACAAGCAGGTGGCGGGGGGGAACCACAGATACGCAGTATTTT. The chain recombines TRBV15 with TRBJ2-3, with TRBD2 matching 9 bases. This CDR3 is 16 amino acids long. CDR1 is LNHNV and CDR2 is YYDKDF in the germline V gene (reference sequence).